Shown below are 25 T cell receptor beta chains from a single sample sequenced in a study of T-cell memory formation after mild COVID-19. Each CDR3 protein gets one entry after TCRdb re-called the 5' RACE reads with MiXCR. The data contain fewer than 150,000 distinct CDR3 sequences, 22% of them singletons. The sequenced material came from PBMCs or a T cell subset sorted from them (not recorded which). The source of these receptors is a man younger than 35 who had mild COVID-19 (a few samples of this study predate the infection). Cell type and time point are not known.

This chain uses TRBV18 with TRBJ2-7; 9 bases fit TRBD2. The CDR3 has 15 amino acids. The V gene's germline CDR1 is KGHSH and CDR2 LQKENI. The V and J ends lost 2 bases and 2 bases, in that order; junction bases with no gene match: 4. DNA of the CDR3: TGTGCCAGCTCACCAACGGGCGGGGGGGCCTACGAGCAGTACTTC. It is translated as CASSPTGGGAYEQYF.

For the CDR3, the DNA is TGTGCCAGCAGTTTACCAGGAGGAGACACTGAAGCTTTCTTT. It translates to CASSLPGGDTEAFF. The chain is built from TRBV12-3 or TRBV12-4 and TRBJ1-1; D unresolved. The CDR3 extends over 14 amino acids. V gave up 2 bases and J gave up 3 bases, with 10 bases separating them.

This clonotype was observed a few times. The chain joins TRBV19 to TRBJ2-3; possibly TRBD2 for D (6 bases). Germline CDR1 reads LNHDA; CDR2 reads SQIVND (reference sequence). V lost 3 bases to trimming and J lost 1 base, with 20 bases between them. The CDR3 covers 18 residues. The DNA of the CDR3 is TGTGCCAGTAGTATTCAGGATAGCGGTCGCATCGGCACAGATACGCAGTATTTT. This codes for CASSIQDSGRIGTDTQYF.

The V and J genes are TRBV20-1 and TRBJ2-3; D tentatively fits TRBD1 or TRBD2 (7 bases each). The CDR3 has 13 residues. Trimming removed 6 bases at V and 3 bases at J, with 13 bases between. Germline V lookup: CDR1 DFQATT, CDR2 SNEGSKA (reference sequence). CDR3: CSAARGGTDTQYF. In DNA form, the CDR3 reads TGCAGTGCGGCCAGGGGGGGTACAGATACGCAGTATTTT.

This chain links TRBV11-3 with TRBJ2-1, with 9 bases matching TRBD2. CDR1 SGHNT and CDR2 YENEEA come from the germline V gene. V shed 4 bases, J shed 9 bases, and the junction held 16 bases outside the gene matches. The CDR3 has 17 amino acids. CDR3 protein: CASSSPSWGGGAGEQFF. The CDR3 DNA follows: TGTGCCAGCAGCTCCCCATCGTGGGGCGGGGGGGCTGGTGAGCAGTTCTTC. The full variable domain, rest sourced from reference TRBV11-3 and TRBJ2-1, is EAGVVQSPRYKIIEKKQPVAFWCNPISGHNTLYWYLQNLGQGPELLIRYENEEAVDDSQLPKDRFSAERLKGVDSTLKIQPAELGDSAVYLCASSSPSWGGGAGEQFFGPGTRLTVL.

In its sample, this clonotype was seen a few times. The V and J genes are TRBV27 and TRBJ2-7; TRBD1 matches at 7 bases. Germline-derived CDR1 and CDR2 are MNHEY and SMNVEV (reference sequence). With V trimmed by 6 bases and J by 5 bases, 4 bases remained unmatched. The length of the CDR3 is 12 residues. The CDR3 sequence is CASSSTGNEQYF. DNA of the CDR3: TGTGCCAGCAGCTCGACAGGGAACGAGCAGTACTTC.

The chain is built from TRBV9 and TRBJ1-5; D unclear. The CDR3 contains 13 residues. Trimming removed 0 bases at V and 5 bases at J, with 6 bases between. Germline CDR1 reads SGDLS; CDR2 reads YYNGEE. This CDR3 is CASSVGGYQPQHF. The CDR3 DNA is TGTGCCAGCAGCGTAGGAGGGTATCAGCCCCAGCATTTT.

In DNA, the CDR3 is TGCGCCAGCAGCCAAGATACTCTCTCAGATACGCAGTATTTT. The encoded protein is CASSQDTLSDTQYF. J is TRBJ2-3 and V is TRBV4-3; D unclear. From germline, CDR1 is LGHNA and CDR2 YSLEER. Between the trimmed V and J ends, which lost 0 bases and 4 bases, there was a span of 8 bases. CDR3 length equals 14 residues.

This chain connects TRBV25-1 to TRBJ2-7; D may be TRBD1 (5 bases). This CDR3 is built from 15 residues. The germline V gene has CDR1 MGHDK and CDR2 SYGVNS. Trimming took off 7 bases at V and 4 bases at J, with 20 bases between the two ends. Here the CDR3 reads CASKGKTRTSYEQYV. As DNA, the CDR3 is TGTGCCAGCAAGGGGAAGACACGGACAAGTTACGAGCAGTACGTC.

The chain links TRBV4-2 to TRBJ2-5; D gene uncertain. The CDR3 has 15 residues. Germline-derived CDR1 and CDR2 are LGHNA and YNFKEQ. V was clipped by 1 base and J by 1 base, with 10 bases between them. The CDR3 region is CASSQVGDGQETQYF. The CDR3 DNA reads TGTGCCAGCAGCCAAGTAGGAGACGGCCAAGAGACCCAGTACTTC.

The chain uses TRBV29-1 and TRBJ2-7; 7 bases fit TRBD1. The junction had 4 bases not matched to a gene; V was cut back by 6 bases and J by 2 bases. The length of the CDR3 is 12 residues. The germline V gene encodes CDR1 SQVTM and CDR2 ANQGSEA. The CDR3 nucleotides read TGCAGCGTACGGACAGGCCCCTACGAGCAGTACTTC. Encoded protein: CSVRTGPYEQYF.

The V call is TRBV7-3, the J call TRBJ1-1; no firm D call. The germline V and J ends were trimmed by 3 bases and 1 base, with 6 bases remaining between them. The CDR3 runs to 13 residues. From germline, CDR1 is SGHTA and CDR2 FQGTGA. CDR3 protein: CASSLFQNTEAFF. CDR3 in DNA: TGTGCCAGCAGCTTGTTCCAGAACACTGAAGCTTTCTTT.

This clonotype was seen a few times. The V and J genes are TRBV28 and TRBJ1-5; D is unresolved. V was pared by 6 bases and J by 0 bases, with 9 bases between. Per the germline V gene, CDR1 is MDHEN and CDR2 is SYDVKM. The CDR3 consists of 14 residues. The CDR3 sequence is CASSYTYSNQPQHF. CDR3 coding DNA: TGTGCCAGCAGCTATACCTATAGCAATCAGCCCCAGCATTTT.

V gene TRBV5-1 combines with J gene TRBJ2-7, with a weak D call TRBD2 (5 bases). CDR3 length equals 13 residues. Germline CDR1 is SGHRS and CDR2 is YFSETQ. The V end was cut by 7 bases, the J end by 3 bases, with 14 bases between. Written as DNA, the CDR3 is TGCGCCAGCCGCACTAGGGTTTTCTACGAGCAGTACGTC. Amino acid sequence: CASRTRVFYEQYV.

The chain is built from TRBV29-1 and TRBJ2-2, with TRBD2 identical over 9 bases. Per germline, CDR1 SQVTM and CDR2 ANQGSEA. This CDR3 has 16 amino acids. With 4 bases clipped from V and 1 base from J, the junction kept 7 bases outside the gene matches. The DNA of the CDR3 is TGCAGCGTTGCTGGCGGGGGGGGCAAGAACACCGGGGAGCTGTTTTTT. Its protein product is CSVAGGGGKNTGELFF.

This clonotype was observed a handful of times. The chain is built from TRBV15 and TRBJ2-2, with 8 bases matching TRBD1. The CDR3 runs 15 residues. V shed 2 bases, J shed 7 bases, and the junction held 6 bases outside the gene matches. From germline, CDR1 is LNHNV and CDR2 YYDKDF (reference sequence). CDR3 bases: TGTGCCACCAGCAGACTCCAGGGGGCGAACGGGGAGCTGTTTTTT. Translation: CATSRLQGANGELFF. Full variable domain (rest looked up from reference TRBV15 and TRBJ2-2): DAMVIQNPRYQVTQFGKPVTLSCSQTLNHNVMYWYQQKSSQAPKLLFHYYDKDFNNEADTPDNFQSRRPNTSFCFLDIRSPGLGDTAMYLCATSRLQGANGELFFGEGSRLTVL.

This clonotype occurred a few times. CDR3: CASSQGTGRIEANYGYTF. In DNA form, the CDR3 reads TGCGCCAGCAGCCAGGGAACAGGGCGAATTGAGGCTAACTATGGCTACACCTTC. This chain uses TRBV4-1 with TRBJ1-2; a weak D match, TRBD1 (6 bases). Germline V CDR1 and CDR2: MGHRA, YSYEKL. V shed 3 bases and J shed 0 bases, with 20 bases lying between them. This CDR3 is built from 18 residues.

This clonotype was counted only a few times. The rearrangement links TRBV7-9 to TRBJ2-1; D not certain. CDR3 length: 15 residues. The germline V gene encodes CDR1 SEHNR and CDR2 FQNEAQ (reference sequence). V lost 5 bases to trimming and J lost 8 bases, with 19 bases between them. The CDR3 region has the DNA TGTGCCAGCAGCGTTCACGGCGGCGACTTGGATGAGCAGTTCTTC. Translation: CASSVHGGDLDEQFF.

This clonotype has only a few counts. The chain links TRBV7-2 to TRBJ2-1; D uncertain. CDR3 length: 13 residues. Looked up from germline, CDR1 is SGHTA and CDR2 is FQGNSA. Deletions cut 4 bases from V and 0 bases from J, with 4 bases between. The CDR3 DNA sequence: TGTGCCAGCAGCTACCACTCCTACAATGAGCAGTTCTTC. Its protein product is CASSYHSYNEQFF. The full variable domain, with the rest looked up from reference TRBV7-2 and TRBJ2-1, is GAGVSQSPSNKVTEKGKDVELRCDPISGHTALYWYRQSLGQGLEFLIYFQGNSAPDKSGLPSDRFSAERTGGSVSTLTIQRTQQEDSAVYLCASSYHSYNEQFFGPGTRLTVL.

The CDR3 coding sequence is TGTGCCAGCAGCCGTACCGAAGACACAGGGGAAGCTTTCTTT. Translation: CASSRTEDTGEAFF. The chain is built from TRBV7-9 and TRBJ1-1; D might be TRBD1 (6 bases). Trimming took 5 bases from V and 8 from J, leaving 18 bases between them. CDR3 size: 14 residues. CDR1 and CDR2 (germline): SEHNR, FQNEAQ (reference sequence). Full variable domain (missing parts from reference TRBV7-9 and TRBJ1-1): DTGVSQNPRHKITKRGQNVTFRCDPISEHNRLYWYRQTLGQGPEFLTYFQNEAQLEKSRLLSDRFSAERPKGSFSTLEIQRTEQGDSAMYLCASSRTEDTGEAFFGQGTRLTVV.

This clonotype was found a few times. The chain uses TRBV7-9 and TRBJ2-4, with TRBD1 matching over 9 bases. The CDR3 covers 19 residues. Germline V CDR1 and CDR2: SEHNR, FQNEAQ (reference sequence). J was trimmed by 2 bases and V by 3 bases; bases with no gene match: 14. This CDR3 is CASSFVTGGAGVTKNIQYF. CDR3 DNA: TGTGCCAGCAGCTTTGTAACAGGGGGCGCGGGAGTAACCAAAAACATTCAGTACTTC.

This clonotype was found a few times. The rearrangement joins TRBV12-3 or TRBV12-4 to TRBJ2-1; TRBD1 agrees at 12 bases. The CDR3 has 18 amino acids. With 3 bases clipped from V and 7 bases from J, the junction kept 13 bases outside the gene matches. The CDR3 sequence: CASSLRDRGLLALNEQFF. In DNA, the CDR3 is TGTGCCAGCAGTTTGAGGGACAGGGGGCTCCTTGCTCTTAATGAGCAGTTCTTC.

The chain's CDR3 is CASSDGRGTEAFF. Here the CDR3 DNA reads TGTGCCAGCAGTGACGGACGGGGCACTGAAGCTTTCTTT. The genes are TRBV6-6 and TRBJ1-1; D remains ambiguous. The CDR3 runs 13 residues. Germline V CDR1 and CDR2: MNHNY, SVGAGI (reference sequence). V was shortened by 5 bases and J by 4 bases, with 11 bases between the two germline ends.

The chain has TRBV7-2 and TRBJ2-2; 13 bases match TRBD2. V shed 8 bases and J 1 base; nucleotides not matched to a gene: 10. CDR1 is SGHTA, CDR2 FQGNSA, per germline. CDR3 length: 18 amino acids. DNA of the CDR3: TGTGCCAGCGACGGGGGACTAGCGGGGTCAGGGAACACCGGGGAGCTGTTTTTT. Encoded protein: CASDGGLAGSGNTGELFF.

This chain joins TRBV29-1 and TRBJ2-1, with a possible D match to TRBD2 (6 bases). The CDR3 is 12 amino acids. The germline CDR1 and CDR2 sequences are SQVTM and ANQGSEA. The V gene lost 3 bases and the J gene lost 9 bases, with 12 bases spanning the gap. The CDR3 is CSVDPLGGEQFF. The CDR3, as DNA: TGCAGCGTTGATCCCCTGGGGGGTGAGCAGTTCTTC.